This entry lists 6 T cell receptor beta chains sequenced from one sample in a study of CD8 T cells in Susac syndrome. RNA totalling about 0.45 to 1 ug underwent reverse transcription with random hexamers. TCRdb re-analysed the immunoSEQ multiplex PCR reads in MiXCR, keeping a single row per CDR3 protein. The data hold about 120,000 distinct CDR3 sequences, with around 95% observed a single time. The sequencing input was CD4+ T cells from PBMCs. The receptors come from a human donor in good health.

About this clonotype itself: A read error may account for a junction end that differs from germline. This chain uses TRBV12-3 or TRBV12-4 with TRBJ2-5, with D possibly being TRBD1 or TRBD2 (5 bases each). The CDR3 length is 13 residues. The CDR3 protein is CASSLRGLEIQYF. CDR3 DNA: TGTGCCAGCAGTTTGAGGGGCTTGGAGATCCAGTACTTC.

This clonotype was recorded only once. This rearrangement joins TRBV28 to TRBJ2-5; 9 positions agree with TRBD2. Germline CDR1 is MDHEN and CDR2 is SYDVKM. The V segment lost 7 bases and the J segment 5 bases; nucleotides outside the gene matches: 11. The CDR3 is made up of 15 amino acids. The CDR3, as DNA: TGTGCCAGCACCCAAGGCGGGAGGGCCGGGGAGACCCAGTACTTC. As protein: CASTQGGRAGETQYF. Drawing the rest from reference TRBV28 and TRBJ2-5, the complete variable domain is DVKVTQSSRYLVKRTGEKVFLECVQDMDHENMFWYRQDPGLGLRLIYFSYDVKMKEKGDIPEGYSVSREKKERFSLILESASTNQTSMYLCASTQGGRAGETQYFGPGTRLLVL.

The V call is TRBV6-5, the J call TRBJ2-1; D uncertain. Trimming left V 8 bases short and J 7 bases short, with 12 bases between. Germline values: CDR1 MNHEY, CDR2 SVGAGI. There are 12 residues in the CDR3. The CDR3 sequence is CASLTPGNEQFF. Written as DNA, the CDR3 is TGTGCCAGCCTAACGCCAGGTAATGAGCAGTTCTTC.

The CDR3 DNA reads TGCGCCAGCAGCTTGGGACAGGGGCCTTTACCGGCTGGGGCCAACGTCCTGACTTTC. Its translation is CASSLGQGPLPAGANVLTF. The chain is built from TRBV5-1 and TRBJ2-6, with 8 bases aligning to TRBD1. From germline, CDR1 is SGHRS and CDR2 YFSETQ. The CDR3 length is 19 residues. V shed 0 bases, J shed 2 bases, and the junction held 10 bases outside the gene matches.

The rearrangement uses TRBV25-1 and TRBJ2-3; maybe TRBD2 (6 bases). CDR3 size: 16 residues. From germline, CDR1 is MGHDK and CDR2 SYGVNS. Between the trimmed V and J ends, which lost 1 base and 3 bases, there was a span of 14 bases. The CDR3 reads CASSEWRTKPTDTQYF. The CDR3 region has the DNA TGTGCCAGCAGTGAATGGAGGACTAAACCGACAGATACGCAGTATTTT.

This chain links TRBV7-2 with TRBJ2-2; a possible D gene is TRBD1 (6 bases). This CDR3 comprises 14 residues. Germline CDR1 reads SGHTA; CDR2 reads FQGNSA. V was trimmed by 5 bases and J by 1 base, leaving 8 bases between them. The CDR3 reads CASSQGLNTGELFF. The CDR3 bases are TGTGCCAGCAGCCAGGGGCTGAACACCGGGGAGCTGTTTTTT.